Listed below are T cell receptor beta chains from one sample, sequenced in a study of cytomegalovirus exposure and HLA in healthy donors. Assay: immunoSEQ multiplex PCR; the TCRdb copy retains only in-frame clones and omits some. In the table there are about 130,000 clones, 65% to 90% of which are singletons. The sequenced material came from PBMCs. The receptors here all came from a girl aged 2-10 years in good health and CMV-seronegative. Both conserved end residues are part of each CDR3. Each record gives: J gene, V gene, clone size, D gene, CDR3 DNA, CDR3 protein. The D gene is left open where the match is weak. Only part of the rows carry a size: once, few, many, or a class if the clone is expanded.

j_call: TRBJ2-7
v_call: TRBV28
clone_size: -
d_call: -
cdr3_nt: TGTGTCAGCAGTTACAGATTGAGCTCCTACGAGCAGTACTTC
cdr3_aa: CVSSYRLSSYEQYF

j_call: TRBJ2-5
v_call: TRBV27
clone_size: -
d_call: TRBD2
cdr3_nt: TGTGCCAGCAGTTCCGGTGCGGGAGTCTGGGAGACCCAGTACTTC
cdr3_aa: CASSSGAGVWETQYF

j_call: TRBJ2-5
v_call: TRBV27
clone_size: -
d_call: TRBD2
cdr3_nt: TGTGCCAGCAGGCTGGGTACTAGCGGACAAGAGACCCAGTACTTC
cdr3_aa: CASRLGTSGQETQYF

j_call: TRBJ2-5
v_call: TRBV27
clone_size: -
d_call: TRBD2
cdr3_nt: TGTGCCAGCAGTTTCGCCTTAGCGGGAGTGGGAGAGACCCAGTACTTC
cdr3_aa: CASSFALAGVGETQYF

j_call: TRBJ2-2
v_call: TRBV4-2
clone_size: -
d_call: -
cdr3_nt: TGTGCCAGCAGCGAAGGGGAGGCCGGGGAGCTGTTTTTT
cdr3_aa: CASSEGEAGELFF

j_call: TRBJ1-1
v_call: TRBV30
clone_size: -
d_call: -
cdr3_nt: TGTGCCTGGAGCTACCTCTCAATGAACACTGAAGCTTTCTTT
cdr3_aa: CAWSYLSMNTEAFF

j_call: TRBJ2-1
v_call: TRBV19
clone_size: -
d_call: TRBD2
cdr3_nt: TGTGCCAGTAGTATAGGACTAGCTAATGAGCAGTTCTTC
cdr3_aa: CASSIGLANEQFF

j_call: TRBJ2-5
v_call: TRBV4-2
clone_size: -
d_call: TRBD2
cdr3_nt: TGTGCCAGCAGCCTACAAGAAATGGCAAGCGGGGGGGGCCTCCAAGAGACCCAGTACTTC
cdr3_aa: CASSLQEMASGGGLQETQYF

j_call: TRBJ1-1
v_call: TRBV7-6
clone_size: -
d_call: TRBD1
cdr3_nt: TGTGCCAGCAGCTTAGCAGGGGGCAGGGCTGAAGCTTTCTTT
cdr3_aa: CASSLAGGRAEAFF

j_call: TRBJ2-7
v_call: TRBV6-5
clone_size: -
d_call: TRBD1
cdr3_nt: TGTGCCAGCAGTGCTACAGGGGATACCTACGAGCAGTACTTC
cdr3_aa: CASSATGDTYEQYF

j_call: TRBJ2-7
v_call: TRBV9
clone_size: -
d_call: -
cdr3_nt: TGTGCCAGCAGCGCCGGACAGTCCTACGAGCAGTACTTC
cdr3_aa: CASSAGQSYEQYF

j_call: TRBJ1-5
v_call: TRBV28
clone_size: -
d_call: -
cdr3_nt: TGTGCCAGCAGTTTACTGACATCTTATAGCAATCAGCCCCAGCATTTT
cdr3_aa: CASSLLTSYSNQPQHF

j_call: TRBJ2-6
v_call: TRBV19
clone_size: -
d_call: -
cdr3_nt: TGTGCCAGTAGTATCCTCAGAGGCTCTGGGGCCAACGTCCTGACTTTC
cdr3_aa: CASSILRGSGANVLTF

j_call: TRBJ1-1
v_call: TRBV30
clone_size: -
d_call: TRBD1
cdr3_nt: TGTGCCTGGAGATTGTGGGAGGACAGGGCAAACACTGAAGCTTTCTTT
cdr3_aa: CAWRLWEDRANTEAFF

j_call: TRBJ1-5
v_call: TRBV25-1
clone_size: -
d_call: TRBD1
cdr3_nt: TGTGCCAGCAGTGGGTCCACAGGGGGAAGTCAGCCCCAGCATTTT
cdr3_aa: CASSGSTGGSQPQHF

j_call: TRBJ2-7
v_call: TRBV28
clone_size: -
d_call: TRBD1
cdr3_nt: TGTGCCAGCAGTTCCCGGGACAGGGGAAGCTACGAGCAGTACTTC
cdr3_aa: CASSSRDRGSYEQYF

j_call: TRBJ2-5
v_call: TRBV6-6
clone_size: few
d_call: TRBD1
cdr3_nt: TGTGCCAGCAGTCGCGGGACAGGGCAAGAGACCCAGTACTTC
cdr3_aa: CASSRGTGQETQYF

j_call: TRBJ2-1
v_call: TRBV27
clone_size: -
d_call: TRBD2
cdr3_nt: TGTGCCAGCAGAATACGAAACTACGGGACTAGCGACTACAATGAGCAGTTCTTC
cdr3_aa: CASRIRNYGTSDYNEQFF

j_call: TRBJ2-5
v_call: TRBV9
clone_size: -
d_call: -
cdr3_nt: TGTGCCAGCAGCGTCTCCCCGGGGTCAGCCCAAGAGACCCAGTACTTC
cdr3_aa: CASSVSPGSAQETQYF

j_call: TRBJ1-2
v_call: TRBV4-1
clone_size: -
d_call: -
cdr3_nt: TGCGCCAGCAGCCTGCGACAGGTACCTATTGACTATGGCTACACCTTC
cdr3_aa: CASSLRQVPIDYGYTF

j_call: TRBJ2-7
v_call: TRBV30
clone_size: -
d_call: -
cdr3_nt: TGTGCCTGGAGTGTACTGGATGGTTTGGGCGACGAGCAGTACTTC
cdr3_aa: CAWSVLDGLGDEQYF

j_call: TRBJ2-7
v_call: TRBV4-1
clone_size: -
d_call: TRBD2
cdr3_nt: TGCGCCAGCAGCCAATCGACTAGCAGCACCAGCAGACGCGAGCAGTACTTC
cdr3_aa: CASSQSTSSTSRREQYF

j_call: TRBJ2-7
v_call: TRBV10-3
clone_size: -
d_call: -
cdr3_nt: TGTGCCATCAGTGAACCGAACGGGTCCTACGAGCAGTACTTC
cdr3_aa: CAISEPNGSYEQYF

j_call: TRBJ2-7
v_call: TRBV4-1
clone_size: -
d_call: -
cdr3_nt: TGCGCCAGCAGCCAATCGTACAGTTCCTACGAGCAGTACTTC
cdr3_aa: CASSQSYSSYEQYF

j_call: TRBJ2-1
v_call: TRBV9
clone_size: -
d_call: TRBD2
cdr3_nt: TGTGCCAGCAGCGTAGGGTCCACTAGCGGAGACAAGAGCTCCTACAATGAGCAGTTCTTC
cdr3_aa: CASSVGSTSGDKSSYNEQFF

j_call: TRBJ1-2
v_call: TRBV6-4
clone_size: -
d_call: -
cdr3_nt: TGTGCCAGCAGTGACTCCAACAGGGAATCTGGCGGCTACACCTTC
cdr3_aa: CASSDSNRESGGYTF

j_call: TRBJ1-1
v_call: TRBV27
clone_size: -
d_call: TRBD1
cdr3_nt: TGTGCCAGCAGTTTAGACAGGGCGATGAACACTGAAGCTTTCTTT
cdr3_aa: CASSLDRAMNTEAFF

j_call: TRBJ2-1
v_call: TRBV2
clone_size: -
d_call: -
cdr3_nt: TGTGCCAGCAGTGAATCAGGAACCGTCTCCTACAATGAGCAGTTCTTC
cdr3_aa: CASSESGTVSYNEQFF

j_call: TRBJ1-1
v_call: TRBV18
clone_size: once
d_call: -
cdr3_nt: TGTGCCAGCTCACCCGCTCTAGAGAACACTGAAGCTTTCTTT
cdr3_aa: CASSPALENTEAFF

j_call: TRBJ2-2
v_call: TRBV30
clone_size: -
d_call: TRBD2
cdr3_nt: TGTGCCTGGAGTGTACGAGCGGGAAACACCGGGGAGCTGTTTTTT
cdr3_aa: CAWSVRAGNTGELFF

j_call: TRBJ1-1
v_call: TRBV6-4
clone_size: -
d_call: TRBD1
cdr3_nt: TGTGCCAGCAGTGACTCGGACAGGGCTGGGGTGAACACTGAAGCTTTCTTT
cdr3_aa: CASSDSDRAGVNTEAFF

j_call: TRBJ2-2
v_call: TRBV28
clone_size: -
d_call: -
cdr3_nt: TGTGCCAGCAGTTTCTCCGGGGAGCTGTTTTTT
cdr3_aa: CASSFSGELFF

j_call: TRBJ2-1
v_call: TRBV4-1
clone_size: -
d_call: -
cdr3_nt: TGCGCCAGCAGCCAAAACCCCCGGGGTGGCAATGAGCAGTTCTTC
cdr3_aa: CASSQNPRGGNEQFF

j_call: TRBJ2-1
v_call: TRBV7-9
clone_size: -
d_call: TRBD2
cdr3_nt: TGTGCCAGCAGCCAGGGACTAGCGGGAGGGCCCACCTACAATGAGCAGTTCTTC
cdr3_aa: CASSQGLAGGPTYNEQFF

j_call: TRBJ2-1
v_call: TRBV6-5
clone_size: -
d_call: TRBD2
cdr3_nt: TGTGCCAGCAGCCGTAGCGGGAGGGGGGACGAGGCGCAGTTCTTC
cdr3_aa: CASSRSGRGDEAQFF

j_call: TRBJ1-4
v_call: TRBV10-3
clone_size: -
d_call: -
cdr3_nt: TGTGCCATCAGTGAGCAGGATGAAAAACTGTTTTTT
cdr3_aa: CAISEQDEKLFF

j_call: TRBJ2-5
v_call: TRBV6-5
clone_size: -
d_call: -
cdr3_nt: TGTGCCAGCAGACCTGCCTGGGGGGGCAGGGAGACCCAGTACTTC
cdr3_aa: CASRPAWGGRETQYF

j_call: TRBJ1-1
v_call: TRBV30
clone_size: -
d_call: -
cdr3_nt: TGTGCCTGGAGTGTATCTGGTTGGGGGGGCGGTGAAGCTTTCTTT
cdr3_aa: CAWSVSGWGGGEAFF

j_call: TRBJ2-7
v_call: TRBV4-1
clone_size: -
d_call: TRBD2
cdr3_nt: TGCGCCAGCAGCCACCTGGTAACGGGAGGGATAGGAGAGCAGTACTTC
cdr3_aa: CASSHLVTGGIGEQYF

j_call: TRBJ2-7
v_call: TRBV19
clone_size: once
d_call: -
cdr3_nt: TGTGCCAGTAGTATCCCAGGTTCCGAGCAGTACTTC
cdr3_aa: CASSIPGSEQYF

j_call: TRBJ2-1
v_call: TRBV4-1
clone_size: once
d_call: TRBD2
cdr3_nt: TGCGCCAGCAGCCAAGAACCGGGACTAGCGGGACCCTACAATGAGCAGTTCTTC
cdr3_aa: CASSQEPGLAGPYNEQFF

j_call: TRBJ2-2
v_call: TRBV2
clone_size: once
d_call: -
cdr3_nt: TGTGCCAGCAGTGAGGTAACGGGAGAGACCGGGGAGCTGTTTTTT
cdr3_aa: CASSEVTGETGELFF

j_call: TRBJ2-1
v_call: TRBV4-2
clone_size: -
d_call: TRBD2
cdr3_nt: TGTGCCAGCAGCTTGACTAGCGGGAGTTTGGATGAGCAGTTCTTC
cdr3_aa: CASSLTSGSLDEQFF

j_call: TRBJ2-6
v_call: TRBV5-4
clone_size: -
d_call: TRBD2
cdr3_nt: TGTGCCAGCAGCTTGGACGTGGGAGGGCCCGCCTCTGGGGCCAACGTCCTGACTTTC
cdr3_aa: CASSLDVGGPASGANVLTF

j_call: TRBJ2-7
v_call: TRBV9
clone_size: -
d_call: TRBD2
cdr3_nt: TGTGCCAGCAGCGCCGGACTAGCGGGAGACTACGAGCAGTACTTC
cdr3_aa: CASSAGLAGDYEQYF